The 5 T cell receptor beta chains reported below all come from one sample, sequenced in a study of T cell responses to AZD1222 COVID-19 vaccine (dated by TCRdb to about 2021). The time point label for this specimen denotes: baseline before first vaccination. To prepare the library, the immunoSEQ multiplex PCR assay was applied. TCRdb obtained this table from immuneACCESS and retained in-frame rearrangements with V and J assigned. These tables miss some clones; where compared with another copy, unresolved V genes account for less than half of the shortfall, and the remainder is unexplained. Here the sample has 100,000 to 150,000 clones; 80% to 90% occur a single time. 4.5% to 6% of the sample goes to the ten largest clones. Here the sequenced sample was peripheral blood, taken on day 0 of AZD1222 vaccination. These receptors all stem from an adult in good health.

Points on this clone: Other DNA sequences from this sample encode an identical CDR3 as well. The chain is built from TRBV19 and TRBJ1-5; 7 bases match TRBD1. The germline V gene encodes CDR1 LNHDA and CDR2 SQIVND (reference sequence). The V and J ends lost 4 bases and 2 bases, in that order; junction bases with no gene match: 2. The CDR3 is 14 residues long. The CDR3 is CASSTTGGNQPQHF. Written as DNA, the CDR3 is TGTGCCAGTAGTACCACAGGGGGCAATCAGCCCCAGCATTTT.

The V call is TRBV7-9, the J call TRBJ2-5; 8 bases line up with TRBD1. Looked up from germline, CDR1 is SEHNR and CDR2 is FQNEAQ (reference sequence). Trimming cost V 5 bases and J 2 bases; bases outside gene matches: 7. The CDR3 has 15 residues. The CDR3 DNA is TGTGCCAGCAGCCCCGGACAGGGATTTCAAGAGACCCAGTACTTC. Its translation is CASSPGQGFQETQYF.

CDR3: CARRMKVERGTEAFF. The DNA for the CDR3 is TGCGCCAGGAGGATGAAAGTCGAGCGGGGCACTGAAGCTTTCTTT. The J gene is TRBJ1-1, the V gene TRBV10-1; D is ambiguous. Germline V gene lookup returns CDR1 WNHNN and CDR2 SYGVQD (reference sequence). The V end was cut by 9 bases, the J end by 4 bases, with 21 bases between. The CDR3 has 15 amino acids.

The J gene is TRBJ2-1, the V gene TRBV28; 7 positions match TRBD2. This CDR3 has 17 residues. CDR1 and CDR2 (germline): MDHEN, SYDVKM. The junction had 14 bases not matched to a gene; V was cut back by 3 bases and J by 6 bases. The CDR3 spells CASSLGGAGPRGNEQFF. The CDR3 region has the DNA TGTGCCAGCAGTTTGGGAGGGGCAGGCCCCCGGGGCAATGAGCAGTTCTTC.

The V gene is TRBV15, the J gene TRBJ2-1, with 8 bases matching TRBD2. From germline, CDR1 is LNHNV and CDR2 YYDKDF (reference sequence). J was trimmed by 7 bases and V by 1 base; bases with no gene match: 12. This CDR3 is 17 amino acids long. The CDR3 here is CATSRVGLAGEGNEQFF. The CDR3 DNA follows: TGTGCCACCAGCAGAGTGGGCCTAGCGGGTGAAGGGAATGAGCAGTTCTTC.